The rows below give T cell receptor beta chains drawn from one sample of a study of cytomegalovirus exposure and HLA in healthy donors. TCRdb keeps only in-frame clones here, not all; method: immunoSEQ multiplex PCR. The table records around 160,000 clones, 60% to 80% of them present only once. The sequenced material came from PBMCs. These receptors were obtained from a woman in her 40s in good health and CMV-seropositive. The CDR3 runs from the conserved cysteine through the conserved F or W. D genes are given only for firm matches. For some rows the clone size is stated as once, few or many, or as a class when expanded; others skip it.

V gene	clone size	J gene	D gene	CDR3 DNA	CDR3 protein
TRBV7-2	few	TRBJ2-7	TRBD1	TGTGCCAGCAGCCTGGGGGACAGGGGGACCGAGCAGTACTTC	CASSLGDRGTEQYF
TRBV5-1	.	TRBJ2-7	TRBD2	TGCGCCAGCAGCTTGGTGGCTAGCGGATACTACGAGCAGTACTTC	CASSLVASGYYEQYF
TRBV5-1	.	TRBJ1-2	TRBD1	TGCGCCAGCAGCTTGGGAACAGGGGGAGACTATGGCTACACCTTC	CASSLGTGGDYGYTF
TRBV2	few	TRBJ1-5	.	TGTGCCAGCAGGGAAGGGACACCTCCCGACAATCAGCCCCAGCATTTT	CASREGTPPDNQPQHF
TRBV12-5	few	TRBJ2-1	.	TGTGCTAGTGGTTTGGACAGGGATTACAATGAGCAGTTCTTC	CASGLDRDYNEQFF
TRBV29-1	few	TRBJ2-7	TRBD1	TGCAGCGTCCTGGCGGGACAGGTGTCCTACGAGCAGTACTTC	CSVLAGQVSYEQYF
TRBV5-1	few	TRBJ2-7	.	TGCGCCAGCAGAGGAGCGGGTGTTTCCTACGAGCAGTACTTC	CASRGAGVSYEQYF
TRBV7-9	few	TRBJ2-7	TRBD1	TGTGCCAGCAGCTTAGAGGGGGCGCAAGGCGAGCAGTACTTC	CASSLEGAQGEQYF
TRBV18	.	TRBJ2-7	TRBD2	TGTGCCAGCTCCCAAGGGGAGGGCTACGAGCAGTACTTC	CASSQGEGYEQYF
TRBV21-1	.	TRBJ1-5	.	TGTGCCAGCAGCAACTCAGTAGGGAGCCAGCATTTT	CASSNSVGSQHF
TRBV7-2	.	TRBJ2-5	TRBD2	TGTGCCAGCAGCTTAGGACCTAGCGGGGGGGGGCAAGAGACCCAGTACTTC	CASSLGPSGGGQETQYF
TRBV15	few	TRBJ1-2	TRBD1	TGTGCCACCAGCCTTGACAGGGGAGGCTATGGCTACACCTTC	CATSLDRGGYGYTF
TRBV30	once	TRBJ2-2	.	TGTGCCTGGAGTGCGGACTATAACACCGGGGAGCTGTTTTTT	CAWSADYNTGELFF
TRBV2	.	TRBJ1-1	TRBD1	TGTGCCAGCAGTGAAACAGGGGAGAACACTGAAGCTTTCTTT	CASSETGENTEAFF
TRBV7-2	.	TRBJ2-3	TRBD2	TGTGCCAGCAGCTTAGCGGCGGGGGGGCGGTCAGATACGCAGTATTTT	CASSLAAGGRSDTQYF
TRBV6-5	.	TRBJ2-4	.	TGTGCCAGCAGTTACTCGATGGGACTAGCCAAAAACATTCAGTACTTC	CASSYSMGLAKNIQYF
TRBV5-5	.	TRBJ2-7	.	TGTGCCAGCAGGGGCTACTACGAGCAGTACTTC	CASRGYYEQYF
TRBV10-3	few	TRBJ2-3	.	TGTGCCATCAGTGAACAGGCAGATACGCAGTATTTT	CAISEQADTQYF
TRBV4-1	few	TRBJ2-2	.	TGCGCCAGCAGCCAAGACTCTTCAGGGGGCGGGAGCGGGGAGCTGTTTTTT	CASSQDSSGGGSGELFF
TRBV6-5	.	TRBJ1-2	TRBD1	TGTGCCAGCAGTTTAACGGCCTCAGGGGGTCATGGCTACACCTTC	CASSLTASGGHGYTF
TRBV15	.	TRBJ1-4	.	TGTGCCACCAGCAGAGATCTGGTGACTCCGGAAAAACTGTTTTTT	CATSRDLVTPEKLFF
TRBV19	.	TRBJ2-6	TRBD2	TGTGCCAGTAGTATAGATCTAAAAAGCGGGAGGGCCGCTGGGGCCAACGTCCTGACTTTC	CASSIDLKSGRAAGANVLTF
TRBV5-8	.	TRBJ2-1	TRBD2	TGTGCCAGCAGTTGGACTAGCGGGGGCAATGAGCAGTTCTTC	CASSWTSGGNEQFF
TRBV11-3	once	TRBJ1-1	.	TGTGCCAGCAGCTTGCGAACTCTGAACACTGAAGCTTTCTTT	CASSLRTLNTEAFF
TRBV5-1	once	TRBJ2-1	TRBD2	TGCGCCAGCAGCTTGGGGGCGGGACTAGCATACAATGAGCAGTTCTTC	CASSLGAGLAYNEQFF
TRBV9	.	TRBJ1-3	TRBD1	TGTGCCAGCAGCGTGGACAGGGGGCAGGGAAACACCATATATTTT	CASSVDRGQGNTIYF
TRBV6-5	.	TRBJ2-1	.	TGTGCCAGCAGTTACGGGGGCCGCCAGCAGTTCTTC	CASSYGGRQQFF
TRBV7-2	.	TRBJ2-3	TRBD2	TGTGCCACCAGGAGCGGGGTTAGCACAGATACGCAGTATTTT	CATRSGVSTDTQYF